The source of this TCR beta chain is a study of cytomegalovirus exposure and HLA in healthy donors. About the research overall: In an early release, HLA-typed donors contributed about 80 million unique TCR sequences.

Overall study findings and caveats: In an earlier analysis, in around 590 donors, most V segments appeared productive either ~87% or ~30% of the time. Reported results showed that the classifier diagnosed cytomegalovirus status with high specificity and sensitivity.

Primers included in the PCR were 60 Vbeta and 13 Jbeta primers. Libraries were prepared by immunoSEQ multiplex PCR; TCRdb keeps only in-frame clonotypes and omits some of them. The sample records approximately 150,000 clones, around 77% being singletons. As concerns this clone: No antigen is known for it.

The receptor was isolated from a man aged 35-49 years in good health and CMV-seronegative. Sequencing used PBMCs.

The CDR3 bases are TGCGCCAGCAGCAGGGGGACAGGGGGCAACGAGCAGTACTTC. Its protein product is CASSRGTGGNEQYF. The gene calls are TRBV5-1 and TRBJ2-7; the match to TRBD1 covers 12 bases. Germline CDR1 and CDR2: SGHRS and YFSETQ. V lost 4 bases to trimming and J lost 5 bases; unmatched junction nucleotides: 4. The length of the CDR3 is 14 residues.